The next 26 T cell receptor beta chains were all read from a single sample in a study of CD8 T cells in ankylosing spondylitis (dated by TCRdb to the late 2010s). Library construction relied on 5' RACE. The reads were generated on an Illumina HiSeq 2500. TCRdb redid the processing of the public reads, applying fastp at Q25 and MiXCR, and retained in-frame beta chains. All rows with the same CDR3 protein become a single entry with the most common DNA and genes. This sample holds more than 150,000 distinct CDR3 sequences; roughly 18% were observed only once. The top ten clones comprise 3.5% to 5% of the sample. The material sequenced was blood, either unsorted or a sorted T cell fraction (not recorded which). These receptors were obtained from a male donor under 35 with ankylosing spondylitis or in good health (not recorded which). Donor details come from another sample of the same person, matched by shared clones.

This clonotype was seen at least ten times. Written as DNA, the CDR3 is TGTGCCAGCAGCGCGGGCCGACCCCCCACTGAAGCTTTCTTT. Amino acids: CASSAGRPPTEAFF. The chain has TRBV9 and TRBJ1-1; D not resolved. CDR1 is SGDLS, CDR2 YYNGEE, per germline. V shed 3 bases and J shed 4 bases, with 13 bases lying between them. The CDR3 contains 14 residues.

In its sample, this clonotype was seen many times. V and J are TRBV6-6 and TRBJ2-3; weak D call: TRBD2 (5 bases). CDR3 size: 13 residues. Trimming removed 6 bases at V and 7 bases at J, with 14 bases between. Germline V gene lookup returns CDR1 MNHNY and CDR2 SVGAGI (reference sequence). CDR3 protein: CASSPGGPNTQYF. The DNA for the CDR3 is TGTGCCAGCAGCCCGGGCGGGCCCAATACGCAGTATTTT.

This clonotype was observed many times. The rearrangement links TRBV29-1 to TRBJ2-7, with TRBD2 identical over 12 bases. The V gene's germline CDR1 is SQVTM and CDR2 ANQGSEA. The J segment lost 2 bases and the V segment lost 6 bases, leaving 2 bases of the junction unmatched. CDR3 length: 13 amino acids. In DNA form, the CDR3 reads TGCAGCGTCCGACTAGCGGGAGCCTACGAGCAGTACTTC. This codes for CSVRLAGAYEQYF.

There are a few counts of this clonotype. CDR3 amino acids: CASSIDSYNEQFF. CDR3 sequence (DNA): TGTGCCAGTAGTATAGACTCCTACAATGAGCAGTTCTTC. J is TRBJ2-1 and V is TRBV19; D not resolved. This CDR3 has 13 residues. The ends were cut back, 0 bases at V and 0 bases at J, with 0 bases in the middle. CDR1 and CDR2 from the germline V gene are LNHDA and SQIVND (reference sequence).

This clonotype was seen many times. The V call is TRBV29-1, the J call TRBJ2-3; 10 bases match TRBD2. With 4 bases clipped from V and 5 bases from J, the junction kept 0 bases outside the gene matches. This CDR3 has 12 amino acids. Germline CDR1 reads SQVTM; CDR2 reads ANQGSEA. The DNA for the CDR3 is TGCAGCGTTGCTAGCGGGAGAGATACGCAGTATTTT. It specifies CSVASGRDTQYF.

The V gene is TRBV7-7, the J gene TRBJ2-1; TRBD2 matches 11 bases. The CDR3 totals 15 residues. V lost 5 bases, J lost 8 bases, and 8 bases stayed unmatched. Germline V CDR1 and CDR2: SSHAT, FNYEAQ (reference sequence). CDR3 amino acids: CASSPGTSGTHEQFF. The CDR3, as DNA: TGTGCCAGCAGCCCGGGGACTAGCGGTACCCATGAGCAGTTCTTC.

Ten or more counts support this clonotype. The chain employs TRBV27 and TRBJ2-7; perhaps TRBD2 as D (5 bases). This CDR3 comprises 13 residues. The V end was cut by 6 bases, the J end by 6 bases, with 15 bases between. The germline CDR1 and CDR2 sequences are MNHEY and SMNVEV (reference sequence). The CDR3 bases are TGTGCCAGCAGGGGCCTAAAGGAGGCCGAGCAGTACTTC. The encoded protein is CASRGLKEAEQYF.

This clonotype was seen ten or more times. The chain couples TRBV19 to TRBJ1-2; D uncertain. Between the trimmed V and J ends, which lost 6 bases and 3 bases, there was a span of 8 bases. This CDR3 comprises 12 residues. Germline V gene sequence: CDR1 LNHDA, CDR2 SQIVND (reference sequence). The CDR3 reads CASSMNDYGYTF. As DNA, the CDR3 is TGTGCCAGTAGCATGAACGACTATGGCTACACCTTC.

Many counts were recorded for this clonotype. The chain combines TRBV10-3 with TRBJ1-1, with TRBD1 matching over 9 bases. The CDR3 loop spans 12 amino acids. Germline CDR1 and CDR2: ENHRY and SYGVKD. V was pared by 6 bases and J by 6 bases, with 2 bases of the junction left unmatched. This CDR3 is CAIRQGAAEAFF. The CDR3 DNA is TGTGCCATCAGACAGGGGGCGGCTGAAGCTTTCTTT.

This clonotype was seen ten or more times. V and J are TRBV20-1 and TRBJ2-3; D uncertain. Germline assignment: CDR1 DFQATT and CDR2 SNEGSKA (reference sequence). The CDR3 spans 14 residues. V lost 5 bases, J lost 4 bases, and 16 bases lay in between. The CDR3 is CSAPRSDQADTQYF. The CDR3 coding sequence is TGCAGTGCTCCCAGATCCGATCAGGCAGATACGCAGTATTTT.

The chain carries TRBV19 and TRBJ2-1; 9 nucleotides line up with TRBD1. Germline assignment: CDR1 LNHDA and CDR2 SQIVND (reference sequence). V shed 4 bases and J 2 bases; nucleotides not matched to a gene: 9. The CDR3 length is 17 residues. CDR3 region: CASSTGDRVWAYNEQFF. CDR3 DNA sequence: TGTGCCAGTAGTACCGGGGACAGGGTTTGGGCCTACAATGAGCAGTTCTTC.

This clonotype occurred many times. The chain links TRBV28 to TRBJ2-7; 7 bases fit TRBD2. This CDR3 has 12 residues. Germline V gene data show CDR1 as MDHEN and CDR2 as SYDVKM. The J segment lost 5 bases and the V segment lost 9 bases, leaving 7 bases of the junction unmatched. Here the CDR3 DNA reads TGTGCCAGTCGGCGGGAGCTCGACGAGCAGTACTTC. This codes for CASRRELDEQYF.

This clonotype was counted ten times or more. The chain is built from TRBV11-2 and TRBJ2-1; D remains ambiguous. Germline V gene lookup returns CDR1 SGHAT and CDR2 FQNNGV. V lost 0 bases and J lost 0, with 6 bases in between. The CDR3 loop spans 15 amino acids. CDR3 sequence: CASSLDTGSYNEQFF. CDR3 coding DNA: TGTGCCAGCAGCTTAGACACCGGCTCCTACAATGAGCAGTTCTTC. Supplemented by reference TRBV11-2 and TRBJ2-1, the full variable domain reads EAGVAQSPRYKIIEKRQSVAFWCNPISGHATLYWYQQILGQGPKLLIQFQNNGVVDDSQLPKDRFSAERLKGVDSTLKIQPAKLEDSAVYLCASSLDTGSYNEQFFGPGTRLTVL.

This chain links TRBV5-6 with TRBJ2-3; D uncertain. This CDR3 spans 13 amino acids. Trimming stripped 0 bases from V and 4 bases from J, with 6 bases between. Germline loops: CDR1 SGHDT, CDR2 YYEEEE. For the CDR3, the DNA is TGTGCCAGCAGCTTGGATTCGCCAGATACGCAGTATTTT. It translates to CASSLDSPDTQYF. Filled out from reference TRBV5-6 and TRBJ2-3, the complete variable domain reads DAGVTQSPTHLIKTRGQQVTLRCSPKSGHDTVSWYQQALGQGPQFIFQYYEEEERQRGNFPDRFSGHQFPNYSSELNVNALLLGDSALYLCASSLDSPDTQYFGPGTRLTVL.

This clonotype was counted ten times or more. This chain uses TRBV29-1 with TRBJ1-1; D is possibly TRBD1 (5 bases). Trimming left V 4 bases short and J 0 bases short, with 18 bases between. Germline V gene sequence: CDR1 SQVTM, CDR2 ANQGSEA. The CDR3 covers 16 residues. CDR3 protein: CSVGQGVGGLNTEAFF. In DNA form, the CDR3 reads TGCAGCGTTGGACAAGGGGTGGGAGGCTTGAACACTGAAGCTTTCTTT.

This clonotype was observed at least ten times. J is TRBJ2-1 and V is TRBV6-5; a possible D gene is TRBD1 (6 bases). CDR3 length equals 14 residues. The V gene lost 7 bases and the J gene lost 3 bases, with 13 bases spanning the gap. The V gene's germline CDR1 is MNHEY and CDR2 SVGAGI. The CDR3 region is CASKIKGGYNEQFF. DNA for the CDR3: TGTGCCAGCAAGATAAAAGGGGGCTACAATGAGCAGTTCTTC.

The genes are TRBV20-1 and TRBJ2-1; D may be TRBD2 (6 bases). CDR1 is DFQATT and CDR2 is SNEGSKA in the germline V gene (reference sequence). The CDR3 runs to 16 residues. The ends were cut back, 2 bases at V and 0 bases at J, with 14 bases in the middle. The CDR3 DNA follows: TGCAGTGCTAGACCCGGGACTTCCCTCTCCTACAATGAGCAGTTCTTC. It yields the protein CSARPGTSLSYNEQFF.

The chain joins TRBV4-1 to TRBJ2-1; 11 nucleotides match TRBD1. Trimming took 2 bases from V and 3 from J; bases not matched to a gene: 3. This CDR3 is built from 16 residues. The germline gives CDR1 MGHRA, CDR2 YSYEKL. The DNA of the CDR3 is TGCGCCAGCAGCCAAACCGGGACAGGGGGCTACAATGAGCAGTTCTTC. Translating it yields CASSQTGTGGYNEQFF.

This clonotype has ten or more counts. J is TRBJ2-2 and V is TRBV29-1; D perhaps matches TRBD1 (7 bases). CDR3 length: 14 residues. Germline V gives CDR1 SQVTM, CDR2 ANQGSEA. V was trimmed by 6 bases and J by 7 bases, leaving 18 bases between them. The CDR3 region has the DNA TGCAGCGTGGACTACACAGGGGTCGGCGGGGAGCTGTTTTTT. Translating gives CSVDYTGVGGELFF.

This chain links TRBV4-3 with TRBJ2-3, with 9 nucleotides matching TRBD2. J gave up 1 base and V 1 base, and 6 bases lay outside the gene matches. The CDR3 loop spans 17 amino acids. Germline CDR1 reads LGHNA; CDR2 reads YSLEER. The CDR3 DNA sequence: TGCGCCAGCAGCCAAGGGATAGCGGGAGCTGGCACAGATACGCAGTATTTT. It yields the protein CASSQGIAGAGTDTQYF.

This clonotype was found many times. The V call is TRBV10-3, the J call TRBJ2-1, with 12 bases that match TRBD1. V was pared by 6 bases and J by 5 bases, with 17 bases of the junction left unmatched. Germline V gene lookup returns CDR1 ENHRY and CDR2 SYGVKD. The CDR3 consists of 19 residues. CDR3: CAIRPRDRGQRELNNEQFF. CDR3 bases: TGTGCCATCAGACCACGGGACAGGGGGCAGCGGGAGCTTAACAATGAGCAGTTCTTC.

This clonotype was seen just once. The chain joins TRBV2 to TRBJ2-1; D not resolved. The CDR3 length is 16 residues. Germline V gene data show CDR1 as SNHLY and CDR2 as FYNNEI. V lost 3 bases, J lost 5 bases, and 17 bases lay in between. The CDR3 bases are TGTGCCAGCAGTGATCCGTGGCGTTATGGACACAATGAGCAGTTCTTC. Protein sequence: CASSDPWRYGHNEQFF.

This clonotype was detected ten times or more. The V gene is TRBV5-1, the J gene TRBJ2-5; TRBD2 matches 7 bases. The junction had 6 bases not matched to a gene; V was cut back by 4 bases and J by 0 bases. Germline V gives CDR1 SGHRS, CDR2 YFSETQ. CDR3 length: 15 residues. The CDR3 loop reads CASSGGGLHQETQYF. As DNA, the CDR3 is TGCGCCAGCAGCGGGGGGGGACTACACCAAGAGACCCAGTACTTC. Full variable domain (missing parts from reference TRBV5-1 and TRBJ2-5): KAGVTQTPRYLIKTRGQQVTLSCSPISGHRSVSWYQQTPGQGLQFLFEYFSETQRNKGNFPGRFSGRQFSNSRSEMNVSTLELGDSALYLCASSGGGLHQETQYFGPGTRLLVL.

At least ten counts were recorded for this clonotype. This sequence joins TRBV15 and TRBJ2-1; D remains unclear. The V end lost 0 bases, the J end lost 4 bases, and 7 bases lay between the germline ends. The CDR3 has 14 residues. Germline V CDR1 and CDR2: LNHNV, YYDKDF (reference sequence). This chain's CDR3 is CATSRDKLYNEQFF. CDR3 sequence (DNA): TGTGCCACCAGCAGAGATAAGCTATACAATGAGCAGTTCTTC.

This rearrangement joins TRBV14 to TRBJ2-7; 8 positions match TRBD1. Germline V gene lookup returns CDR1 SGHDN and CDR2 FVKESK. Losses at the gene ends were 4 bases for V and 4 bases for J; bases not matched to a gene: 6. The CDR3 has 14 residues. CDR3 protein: CASSPGGRTYEQYF. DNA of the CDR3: TGTGCCAGCAGCCCAGGGGGCAGGACATACGAGCAGTACTTC.

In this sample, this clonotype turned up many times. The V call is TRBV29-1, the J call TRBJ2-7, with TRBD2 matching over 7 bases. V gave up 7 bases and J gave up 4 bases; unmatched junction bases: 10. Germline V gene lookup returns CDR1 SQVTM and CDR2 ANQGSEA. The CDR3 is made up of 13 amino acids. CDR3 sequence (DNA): TGCAGCGCCGGAACTAGCGTAAGGTACGAGCAGTACTTC. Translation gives CSAGTSVRYEQYF.